This is a list of T cell receptor beta chains from one sample in a study of Graves' ophthalmopathy and Graves' hyperthyroidism. A single record per CDR3 protein comes from TCRdb applying MiXCR to the multiplex PCR reads. The sample consists of roughly 500,000 distinct CDR3 sequences, 14% of them appearing once. Sequences were obtained from blood. The receptors were gathered from a woman younger than 45 with Graves' ophthalmopathy. Both conserved end residues are part of each CDR3. D genes are given only for firm matches. Clone size is not always given. Where it is, it says once, few, many or a class for expanded clones.

TRBV20-1	many	TRBJ2-4	-	TGCAGTGCTAGACCCCTCAGGGGCGCCGGGGGCAAAAACATTCAGTACTTC	CSARPLRGAGGKNIQYF
TRBV6-5	many	TRBJ1-1	-	TGTGCCAGCAGTTACGGGCCGAAAGGGGAAATTGAAGCTTTCTTT	CASSYGPKGEIEAFF
TRBV28	many	TRBJ1-3	-	TGTGCCAGCAGTACGTCTTTCTCTGGAAACACCATATATTTT	CASSTSFSGNTIYF
TRBV3-1	many	TRBJ1-2	TRBD1	TGTGCCAGCAGCCAACCTTCCGCCGGGACAGGCTGGGGCTACACCTTC	CASSQPSAGTGWGYTF
TRBV28	many	TRBJ2-2	TRBD1	TGTGCCAGCAGGGGGACAGGGGAGGCCGGGGAGCTGTTTTTT	CASRGTGEAGELFF
TRBV6-1	many	TRBJ2-5	TRBD1	TGTGCCAGCAGGAGGGGGCCCCAGTACCAAGAGACCCAGTACTTC	CASRRGPQYQETQYF
TRBV7-2	few	TRBJ1-1	-	TGTGCCAGCAGCTTAAGGTTCAAAAACACTGAAGCTTTCTTT	CASSLRFKNTEAFF
TRBV6-2/TRBV6-3	many	TRBJ2-5	TRBD1	TGTGCCAGCAGTACCCGGGACAGGGTGTTGGAGACCCAGTACTTC	CASSTRDRVLETQYF
TRBV20-1	few	TRBJ2-7	TRBD2	TGCAGTCTTAGCGGGGGGGGCTACGAGCAGTACTTC	CSLSGGGYEQYF
TRBV28	many	TRBJ1-5	-	TGTGCCAGCAGTTCAGGTTCCCATCAGCCCCAGCATTTT	CASSSGSHQPQHF
TRBV30	few	TRBJ2-7	-	TGTGCCTGGAGGGGCTTGGAGGACGAGCAGTACTTC	CAWRGLEDEQYF
TRBV6-2/TRBV6-3	many	TRBJ2-7	-	TGTGCCAGCTGCCTCGGACAGCTGGGTGAGCAGTACTTC	CASCLGQLGEQYF
TRBV28	few	TRBJ1-2	-	TGTGCCAGCAGGTCGGGGTACTATGGTTACACCTTC	CASRSGYYGYTF
TRBV12-3/TRBV12-4	many	TRBJ1-1	TRBD1	TGTGCCAGCAGTTTATTCCGCAGGGGGCTAAAGACGAACACTGAAGCTTTCTTT	CASSLFRRGLKTNTEAFF
TRBV9	many	TRBJ2-2	-	TGTGCCAGCAGCGCCCAGGGGCCCACCGGGGAGCTGTTTTTT	CASSAQGPTGELFF
TRBV24-1	-	TRBJ2-1	TRBD1	TGTGCCACCAGTGACCCTGGGACAGGGGGCAATGAGCAGTTCTTC	CATSDPGTGGNEQFF
TRBV6-2/TRBV6-3	-	TRBJ1-5	-	TGTGCCAGCAGTCAACTCTACAATCAGCCCCAGCATTTT	CASSQLYNQPQHF
TRBV27	many	TRBJ1-1	-	TGTGCCGGTCAAATGAACACTGAAGCTTTCTTT	CAGQMNTEAFF
TRBV5-1	many	TRBJ1-2	-	TGCGCCAGCAGCTTGGACGGTAGGCGGAACTATGGCTACACCTTC	CASSLDGRRNYGYTF
TRBV19	many	TRBJ1-2	TRBD1	TGTGCCAGCTCCCGGACAGGAAGATATGGCTACACCTTC	CASSRTGRYGYTF
TRBV12-3/TRBV12-4	once	TRBJ2-7	TRBD1	TGTGCCAGCAGCCACCCGGGACAGGCAACGATCCAGCAGTACTTC	CASSHPGQATIQQYF
TRBV28	-	TRBJ1-2	TRBD1	TGTGCCAGCAGTTCGGGGGACAGGGGGCGCGCCTATGGCTACACCTTC	CASSSGDRGRAYGYTF
TRBV11-2	-	TRBJ2-5	-	TGTGCCAGCAGATCCCCGGGTTCACAAGAGACCCAGTACTTC	CASRSPGSQETQYF
TRBV20-1	many	TRBJ2-7	-	TGCAGTGCTAGGGAACAGGGAAGGCTCTACGAGCAGTACTTC	CSAREQGRLYEQYF
TRBV29-1	-	TRBJ1-1	TRBD1	TGCAGCGGGACAGGGGGCACTGAAGCTTTCTTT	CSGTGGTEAFF
TRBV6-1	many	TRBJ1-5	-	TGTGCCACCAACGGGGGCCGGGAGCCCCAGCATTTT	CATNGGREPQHF
TRBV28	many	TRBJ2-7	-	TGTGCCAGCAGTTTATGGGCCTCAAGCTCCTACGAGCAGTACTTC	CASSLWASSSYEQYF
TRBV12-3/TRBV12-4	-	TRBJ1-1	TRBD1	TGTGCCAGCAGGCAGGACAGGGGGCTTCGAGTGAACACTGAAGCTTTCTTT	CASRQDRGLRVNTEAFF
TRBV12-3/TRBV12-4	many	TRBJ1-1	-	TGTGCCAGCGGGCCCCCCGACCGGGGGGGCGCTTTCTTT	CASGPPDRGGAFF
TRBV7-2	few	TRBJ2-1	-	TGTGCCAGCAGCTTAGCGTGGACTATCCTTAGCTCCTACAATGAGCAGTTCTTC	CASSLAWTILSSYNEQFF
TRBV5-1	few	TRBJ2-5	-	TGCGCCAGCAGCTTTTCCAGCGGAGGGGTAGAGACCCAGTACTTC	CASSFSSGGVETQYF
TRBV6-1	few	TRBJ2-4	-	TGTGCCGGCAGTGAAGGGGTGAGGCCAAATAACATTCAGTACTTC	CAGSEGVRPNNIQYF
TRBV28	-	TRBJ1-1	-	TGTGCCAGCAGTCCCCTAGGAGGGGCCCTTGAAGCTTTCTTT	CASSPLGGALEAFF
TRBV6-4	many	TRBJ1-5	TRBD1	TGTGCCAGCAGTGACTTATGGGACAGGGCCGGTCAGCCCCAGCATTTT	CASSDLWDRAGQPQHF
TRBV3-1	-	TRBJ2-5	-	TGTGCCAGCAGCCAAACCCCGGGTCCTAGGTACCCCCGGGAGACCCAGTACTTC	CASSQTPGPRYPRETQYF
TRBV29-1	many	TRBJ1-1	-	TGCAGCGTTGAATGGAAGGCGAACACTGAAGCTTTCTTT	CSVEWKANTEAFF
TRBV18	-	TRBJ1-2	-	TGTGCCAGCTCACCACTTACGGGGAGTGGCTACACCTTC	CASSPLTGSGYTF
TRBV4-1	few	TRBJ1-5	-	TGCGCCAGCAGCCCCGGGGCTACAAATCAGCCCCAGCATTTT	CASSPGATNQPQHF
TRBV9	-	TRBJ1-2	TRBD1	TGTGCCAGCAGCCCCCGGGACAGGGGGCCGTTAATCTTC	CASSPRDRGPLIF
TRBV12-3/TRBV12-4	many	TRBJ1-2	-	TGTGCCAGCAGTTCCGTAATGGGGGCGCCCGATGGCTACACCTTC	CASSSVMGAPDGYTF
TRBV6-1	many	TRBJ2-7	-	TGTGCCAGCAGTGAATGGTTTGGACGGAACTACGAGCAGTACTTC	CASSEWFGRNYEQYF
TRBV28	many	TRBJ1-1	-	TGTGCCAGCAGTTTAGAACCTAGAGAATCTGAAGCTTTCTTT	CASSLEPRESEAFF
TRBV3-1	many	TRBJ1-2	TRBD1	TGTGCCAGCAGCCAAGGTGGGACAGGGCCAGAAAAAGCTAACTATGGCTACACCTTC	CASSQGGTGPEKANYGYTF